Below, 18 T cell receptor beta chains from the same sample are listed, as sequenced in a study of Ad26.COV2.S vaccination and SARS-CoV-2 variants. Treatment given: around 19 received Ad26.COV2.S at low or high dose, single or two shots; about 5 received placebo; per-sample allocation not given. On day 63 after the first injection, vaccine and placebo recipients gave samples. Measured with immunoSEQ multiplex PCR; TCRdb has only the in-frame clones, and not every one. Among fewer than 300,000 clones listed, around 87% were seen once. This material consisted of peripheral blood, taken in a trial of Ad26.COV2.S vaccine versus placebo. The receptors come from a person aged 18-65 years who received the Ad26.COV2.S COVID-19 vaccine or a placebo.

This chain joins TRBV28 and TRBJ1-1; the D is unclear. The CDR3 loop spans 15 amino acids. Germline CDR1 MDHEN, CDR2 SYDVKM. V lost 6 bases to trimming and J lost 0 bases, with 14 bases between them. In DNA, the CDR3 is TGTGCCAGCAGCCTGGAGATTAGTTTGAACACTGAAGCTTTCTTT. Translated, it gives CASSLEISLNTEAFF.

This rearrangement joins TRBV12-5 to TRBJ1-3; a possible D gene is TRBD1 (6 bases). The germline V gene has CDR1 LGHNT and CDR2 FRNRAP. The V gene lost 4 bases and the J gene lost 0 bases, with 19 bases spanning the gap. This CDR3 is 18 amino acids long. The CDR3 DNA reads TGTGCTAGTGGTTCCCGGGGGGCCCCAGCATCCTCTGGAAACACCATATATTTT. It yields the protein CASGSRGAPASSGNTIYF.

For this clone: This same CDR3 is encoded by further DNA sequences in the sample. V usage is TRBV5-1 and J usage is TRBJ1-1; D remains ambiguous. The V end was cut by 2 bases, the J end by 1 base, with 6 bases between. The CDR3 is 13 amino acids. Germline V gene sequence: CDR1 SGHRS, CDR2 YFSETQ. CDR3 sequence (DNA): TGCGCCAGCAGCTTAGCGGCGAACACTGAAGCTTTCTTT. Translated, it gives CASSLAANTEAFF.

The V gene is TRBV18, the J gene TRBJ2-7; D is unclear. Germline loops: CDR1 KGHSH, CDR2 LQKENI. The CDR3 has 13 amino acids. V lost 2 bases and J 4 bases, leaving 9 bases between the germline ends. The CDR3 loop reads CASSPADQYEQYF. CDR3 coding DNA: TGTGCCAGCTCACCAGCTGACCAATACGAGCAGTACTTC. The full variable domain, its missing parts supplied by reference TRBV18 and TRBJ2-7, is NAGVMQNPRHLVRRRGQEARLRCSPMKGHSHVYWYRQLPEEGLKFMVYLQKENIIDESGMPKERFSAEFPKEGPSILRIQQVVRGDSAAYFCASSPADQYEQYFGPGTRLTVT.

The count of this clone is one. The chain's CDR3 is CASSLSREPGYTF. The DNA of the CDR3 is TGTGCCAGCAGCTTATCCAGGGAACCTGGCTACACCTTC. The rearrangement uses TRBV5-4 and TRBJ1-2; D may be TRBD1 (5 bases). Trimming took off 2 bases at V and 7 bases at J, with 12 bases between the two ends. The germline V gene has CDR1 SGHNT and CDR2 YYREEE (reference sequence). The CDR3 has 13 amino acids.

This clone was seen once. The chain has TRBV7-2 and TRBJ1-1; D is perhaps TRBD1 (5 bases). Trimming took 6 bases from V and 2 from J, leaving 10 bases between them. In germline, CDR1 is SGHTA, CDR2 FQGNSA. The CDR3 loop spans 13 amino acids. The CDR3 is CASRWDGNTEAFF. DNA of the CDR3: TGTGCCAGCAGGTGGGACGGCAACACTGAAGCTTTCTTT.

The chain has TRBV6-5 and TRBJ2-1; TRBD2 matches at 12 bases. The germline V gene has CDR1 MNHEY and CDR2 SVGAGI. The CDR3 is 16 amino acids. With V trimmed by 2 bases and J by 4 bases, 3 bases remained unmatched. The CDR3 coding sequence is TGTGCCAGCAGTTACGGACTAGCGGGACTTTACAATGAGCAGTTCTTC. It codes for CASSYGLAGLYNEQFF.

The rearrangement uses TRBV14 and TRBJ2-5; the match to TRBD2 covers 11 bases. There are 16 residues in the CDR3. The germline V gene encodes CDR1 SGHDN and CDR2 FVKESK. J gave up 5 bases and V 3 bases, and 8 bases lay outside the gene matches. The CDR3, as DNA: TGTGCCAGCAGCCATTTAGGCCTAGCGGGAGGCGAGACCCAGTACTTC. This codes for CASSHLGLAGGETQYF.

In nucleotides, the CDR3 is TGTGCCAGTCGGGACAGGGAGTACACTGAAGCTTTCTTT. Translated, it gives CASRDREYTEAFF. The J gene is TRBJ1-1, the V gene TRBV19, with 9 nucleotides matching TRBD1. The germline V gene encodes CDR1 LNHDA and CDR2 SQIVND (reference sequence). V was pared by 8 bases and J by 3 bases, with 4 bases of the junction left unmatched. There are 13 residues in the CDR3.

This clone was seen many times. The rearrangement uses TRBV7-8 and TRBJ1-1; D gene unclear. Germline V gene lookup returns CDR1 SGHVS and CDR2 FQNEAQ. The CDR3 has 13 amino acids. Trimming removed 3 bases from V and 6 bases from J, with 11 bases in between. The CDR3 region has the DNA TGTGCCAGCAGCTTGGGGAGGATCGCTGAAGCTTTCTTT. Translating gives CASSLGRIAEAFF.

The V call is TRBV2, the J call TRBJ1-4; D is uncertain. Germline V gives CDR1 SNHLY, CDR2 FYNNEI. Trimming removed 7 bases at V and 7 bases at J, with 16 bases between. The CDR3 loop spans 14 amino acids. CDR3 sequence: CASKGGIVAEKLFF. CDR3 nucleotides: TGTGCCAGCAAGGGAGGGATAGTGGCTGAAAAACTGTTTTTT.

The J gene is TRBJ2-1, the V gene TRBV27; TRBD1 matches 7 bases. This CDR3 has 13 amino acids. Trimming at V came to 2 bases and at J to 8 bases, leaving 3 bases not matched to a gene. Germline CDR1 MNHEY, CDR2 SMNVEV (reference sequence). The CDR3 bases are TGTGCCAGCAGTTTAGACAGGGAGTATGAGCAGTTCTTC. This sequence encodes CASSLDREYEQFF.

The DNA of the CDR3 is TGTGCCAGCAGGGAGACAGGGAGCTATGGCTACACCTTC. Protein product: CASRETGSYGYTF. This chain joins TRBV6-5 and TRBJ1-2; 7 positions agree with TRBD1. CDR3 length equals 13 residues. Germline values: CDR1 MNHEY, CDR2 SVGAGI. V lost 6 bases, J lost 4 bases, and 5 bases stayed unmatched.

This rearrangement joins TRBV7-3 to TRBJ1-1; D call uncertain. The CDR3 is made up of 13 amino acids. CDR1 and CDR2 from the germline V gene are SGHTA and FQGTGA. V gave up 4 bases and J gave up 0 bases, with 6 bases separating them. This CDR3 is CASSSRVNTEAFF. The CDR3 bases are TGTGCCAGCAGCTCACGGGTGAACACTGAAGCTTTCTTT.

The rearrangement joins TRBV5-1 to TRBJ1-1; the D gene is possibly TRBD1 (5 bases). CDR1 SGHRS and CDR2 YFSETQ come from the germline V gene. V lost 4 bases and J lost 12, with 19 bases in between. The CDR3 has 13 amino acids. CDR3 amino acids: CASSLGTRELSFF. In DNA form, the CDR3 reads TGCGCCAGCAGCCTTGGGACCAGGGAACTATCTTTCTTT.

This chain's CDR3 is CASDGRGANYGYTF. The DNA for the CDR3 is TGTGCCAGTGATGGGAGGGGAGCTAACTATGGCTACACCTTC. The V and J genes are TRBV2 and TRBJ1-2; TRBD1 is a possible D gene (5 bases). This CDR3 is 14 amino acids long. In germline, CDR1 is SNHLY, CDR2 FYNNEI. Trimming took off 9 bases at V and 0 bases at J, with 14 bases between the two ends.

The chain employs TRBV27 and TRBJ2-2; D not resolved. Germline assignment: CDR1 MNHEY and CDR2 SMNVEV (reference sequence). The germline V and J ends were trimmed by 3 bases and 1 base, with 9 bases remaining between them. The CDR3 is made up of 15 amino acids. CDR3 in amino acids: CASSLYRQNTGELFF. As DNA, the CDR3 is TGTGCCAGCAGTTTGTACAGACAGAACACCGGGGAGCTGTTTTTT.

This chain uses TRBV6-2 or TRBV6-3 with TRBJ2-1; 8 nucleotides agree with TRBD1. Germline CDR1 is MNHEY and CDR2 is SVGEGT. V was pared by 0 bases and J by 7 bases, with 8 bases of the junction left unmatched. There are 16 residues in the CDR3. The CDR3 DNA is TGTGCCAGCAGTTACTCACCCGACAGGGGAGGAAATGAGCAGTTCTTC. Translated: CASSYSPDRGGNEQFF.